This T cell receptor beta chain was sequenced in a study of blood T cell repertoires in COVID-19. At the level of the study: Specimens from acute and convalescent COVID-19 originated in the United States, Italy and Spain. Sources were T cells, B-cell-depleted T cells, or PBMCs; the material itself was cDNA or gDNA.

Per the germline V gene, CDR1 is MNHEY and CDR2 is SVGEGT. The CDR3 spans 20 residues. J was trimmed by 0 bases and V by 0 bases; bases with no gene match: 14. In the authors' methods: By means of reference gene primer amplification, nucleated cell counts were estimated. Assay used: immunoSEQ multiplex PCR; TCRdb lists only in-frame clones, some missing. V, J and clone size reflect that table, while D and trimming were determined from the DNA. The data contain 190,000 or so clones, around 87% of them singletons. This sequence was found in a woman younger than 30 who had recovered from COVID-19. Source material: peripheral blood. This sequence joins TRBV6-2 or TRBV6-3 and TRBJ1-5; 7 bases map to TRBD1. The CDR3, as DNA: TGTGCCAGCAGTTACTCGAATGACAGGGTTGGAGGATTTAGCAATCAGCCCCAGCATTTT. Protein: CASSYSNDRVGGFSNQPQHF.